One T cell receptor (beta chain) is described in this entry. No antigen is known for it. This specimen belongs to a study of cytomegalovirus exposure and HLA in healthy donors. Study background: Earlier sequencing of about 179 million T cells yielded approximately 120 million unique TCR beta sequences.

The CDR3 is 16 amino acids. The ends lost 1 base at V and 2 bases at J; junction bases unmatched: 4. Germline V gene lookup returns CDR1 KGHSH and CDR2 LQKENI. The study ran its PCR with 60 Vbeta and 13 Jbeta primers. Profiling relied on immunoSEQ multiplex PCR, and the TCRdb table lists in-frame clones only, not all of them. The table shows approximately 130,000 clones, with 75% to 80% occurring only once. Study findings and constraints: Specific recognition of CMV antigens was confirmed in vitro for three chains (all CMV-associated).

The clonotype comes from a woman aged 40 to 55 in good health and CMV-seronegative. V gene TRBV18 combines with J gene TRBJ2-2; the match to TRBD1 covers 7 bases. Sample: PBMCs. CDR3 amino acids: CASSPLGQRNTGELFF. The CDR3 DNA sequence: TGTGCCAGCTCACCACTGGGACAGAGAAACACCGGGGAGCTGTTTTTT.